The 13 T cell receptor beta chains below come from one sample, sequenced in a study of T cell clonality in common variable immunodeficiency. The method was immunoSEQ multiplex PCR; TCRdb's version includes in-frame clones alone and lacks a portion of them. The specimen gives more than 35,000 clones without singletons; the ten biggest hold approximately 1%. Input material: peripheral blood mononuclear cells. These receptors came from a person aged 18 to 70 in good health.

The sample holds many counts of this clone. The read gets to within 3 residues of the CDR3 end, and the germline J gene fills in the rest. The gene calls are TRBV10-3 and TRBJ2-1; TRBD1 agrees at 9 bases. The CDR3 is made up of 13 amino acids. Looked up from germline, CDR1 is ENHRY and CDR2 is SYGVKD. V gave up 11 bases and J gave up 6 bases; unmatched junction bases: 8. The CDR3 here is CAGGQGGSNEQFF. The part of the CDR3 DNA that was read is TGTGCCGGGGGACAGGGAGGGTCCAATGAG.

This clone has a count of ten or more. The read ends 3 residues before the CDR3 terminus; that terminus is restored from the germline J gene. J is TRBJ2-2 and V is TRBV5-1; 8 nucleotides agree with TRBD2. The CDR3 length is 18 residues. Trimming removed 4 bases from V and 3 bases from J; junction bases left unmatched: 14. Germline CDR1 and CDR2: SGHRS and YFSETQ. The DNA read from the CDR3 is TGCGCCAGCAGCCCTACACCGCCTAGCGGGCGATACACCGGGGAG. This encodes CASSPTPPSGRYTGE. The CDR3 reads in full as CASSPTPPSGRYTGELFF.

This clone has ten or more counts. The read halts 3 residues ahead of the CDR3 end, with the missing end drawn from the germline J gene. The gene calls are TRBV5-1 and TRBJ2-7; 9 positions agree with TRBD2. This CDR3 region has 13 residues. CDR1 SGHRS and CDR2 YFSETQ come from the germline V gene. V gave up 2 bases and J gave up 6 bases; unmatched junction bases: 3. The CDR3 region is CASSFFSGGEQYF. Partial CDR3 DNA: TGCGCCAGCAGCTTCTTTAGCGGGGGCGAG.

This clone was detected ten times or more. The CDR3 end is not reached by the read, which stops 3 residues before it; the germline J gene fills it in. V and J are TRBV20-1 and TRBJ1-1; possibly TRBD1 for D (5 bases). The CDR3 is 14 amino acids. Trimming stripped 4 bases from V and 4 bases from J, with 16 bases between. Germline V gene sequence: CDR1 DFQATT, CDR2 SNEGSKA (reference sequence). CDR3 DNA (partial): TGCAGTGCTACCAGGCCGGGGGGGGGCACTGAA. It yields the protein CSATRPGGGTE. In full, the CDR3 is CSATRPGGGTEAFF.

This clone has at least ten counts. The CDR3 end is not reached by the read, which stops 3 residues before it; the germline J gene fills it in. J is TRBJ2-3 and V is TRBV15; unclear D gene. The V gene's germline CDR1 is LNHNV and CDR2 YYDKDF (reference sequence). Trimming removed 4 bases at V and 1 base at J, with 15 bases between. The CDR3 has 16 residues. The CDR3 sequence: CATSTVSRLGTDTQYF. The DNA read from the CDR3 is TGTGCCACCAGCACCGTTAGCCGGTTGGGCACAGATACG.

In this sample, this clone turned up many times. The sequence runs out 3 residues before the end of the CDR3; the remainder is reconstructed from the germline J gene. The chain combines TRBV18 with TRBJ1-3, with 10 positions matching TRBD1. The CDR3 runs to 15 residues. Trimming took 6 bases from V and 3 from J; bases not matched to a gene: 5. Per germline, CDR1 KGHSH and CDR2 LQKENI. CDR3 DNA, as far as it was read: TGTGCCAGCTCTTTGACAGGGGGCAATGGAAACACC. It specifies CASSLTGGNGNT. The CDR3, in full, reads CASSLTGGNGNTIYF.

This clone was counted many times. Read coverage stops 3 residues before the CDR3 terminus; the germline J gene supplies the remainder. The V call is TRBV15, the J call TRBJ1-2, with 8 nucleotides matching TRBD1. CDR1 LNHNV and CDR2 YYDKDF come from the germline V gene (reference sequence). The length of the CDR3 is 15 residues. After removal of 1 base from V and 0 bases from J, the junction contained 1 base not matched to a gene. CDR3 DNA (partial): TGTGCCACCAGCAGAGGACAGGGGACTAACTATGGC. Amino acid sequence: CATSRGQGTNYG. From start to end, the CDR3 is CATSRGQGTNYGYTF.

This clone was detected ten times or more. The read comes to an end 3 residues before the CDR3 does, leaving the germline J gene to fill in the end. The chain has TRBV19 and TRBJ2-5, with D hard to call. The CDR3 has 15 residues. V lost 6 bases, J lost 2 bases, and 16 bases lay in between. In germline, CDR1 is LNHDA, CDR2 SQIVND (reference sequence). The CDR3 protein is CASSHSLADQETQYF. Incomplete CDR3 DNA: TGTGCCAGTAGCCACTCCCTGGCGGATCAAGAGACC.

This clone occurred many times. CDR3: CAWSPQLSVGNIQYF. The sequenced part of the CDR3 DNA is TGTGCCTGGAGCCCACAGCTTTCCGTAGGAAACATT. The chain has TRBV30 and TRBJ2-4; no definite D call. The read ends 3 residues early relative to the CDR3; the germline J gene fills the gap. Trimming took off 3 bases at V and 6 bases at J, with 18 bases between the two ends. Germline loops: CDR1 GTSNPN, CDR2 SVGIG (reference sequence). The CDR3 length is 15 residues.

This clone has at least ten counts. Sequencing ends 3 residues short of the CDR3 end; the germline J gene provides the rest. V and J are TRBV15 and TRBJ1-4; 11 nucleotides align to TRBD1. Trimming removed 5 bases from V and 7 bases from J; junction bases left unmatched: 9. The germline gives CDR1 LNHNV, CDR2 YYDKDF (reference sequence). The CDR3 sequence is 16 residues long. CDR3 DNA, as far as it was read: TGTGCCACCAGCTCCCGAAGGGGGACAGGGGGTGAAAAA. It specifies CATSSRRGTGGEK. In full, the CDR3 reads CATSSRRGTGGEKLFF.

This clone was seen ten or more times. The read stops 3 residues short of the end of the CDR3; the missing end is completed from the germline J gene. The V call is TRBV2, the J call TRBJ1-5; the D is unclear. The CDR3 is made up of 17 amino acids. In germline, CDR1 is SNHLY, CDR2 FYNNEI. V lost 6 bases, J lost 2 bases, and 20 bases lay in between. CDR3 bases read: TGTGCCAGCAGCCGGACTGCTTGGAAGGAGGGCAATCAGCCC. Residues: CASSRTAWKEGNQP. The full CDR3 is CASSRTAWKEGNQPQHF.

There are many counts of this clone. The read terminates 3 residues ahead of where the CDR3 ends, so the germline J gene completes it. This sequence joins TRBV5-1 and TRBJ2-1, with D perhaps being TRBD1 or TRBD2 (5 bases each). This CDR3 is built from 11 residues. V was cut by 6 bases and J by 7 bases, with 8 bases left in between. The germline gives CDR1 SGHRS, CDR2 YFSETQ. CDR3 protein: CASIEGNEQFF. CDR3 DNA (partial): TGCGCCAGCATAGAGGGGAATGAG.

This clone was detected ten times or more. The read stops 3 residues short of the end of the CDR3; the missing end is completed from the germline J gene. The rearrangement links TRBV5-1 to TRBJ1-5, with D hard to call. The ends were cut back, 2 bases at V and 6 bases at J, with 9 bases in the middle. The germline CDR1 and CDR2 sequences are SGHRS and YFSETQ. CDR3 size: 13 residues. CDR3 DNA, as far as it was read: TGCGCCAGCAGCTTCCAACCGGGTCAGCCC. It specifies CASSFQPGQP. The whole CDR3 reads CASSFQPGQPQHF.